This T cell receptor beta chain was recorded in a study of persistence of HIV-infected CD4 T cells. General study results and limits: TCR oligoclonality correlated with proviral oligoclonality in the same sorted populations.

Stimulation used approximately 10 ug/mL lysate from CMV-infected fibroblasts. CD40L-negative CD69-negative CD45RO-high memory CD4+ T cells were sorted as populations depleted of antigen-responding cells. For at least 4 years, plasma HIV-1 RNA was undetectable (<50 copies/mL). Inclusion required CMV-positive serology and CD4+ counts above 400 cells/uL. The libraries were made with immunoSEQ version 4 in survey mode. The table came from immunoSEQ multiplex PCR; TCRdb's copy has only in-frame clones and leaves some out. Counted here are roughly 34,000 clones, roughly four fifths occurring once; the ten biggest clones make up 0.8% to 0.9%. Regarding this clone: Antigen unknown.

The sequences come from CD4+ T cells sorted from PBMCs after approximately 19-hour stimulation, collected from a patient who received antiretroviral therapy. This TCR came from an adult man with HIV who was CMV-seropositive.

The CDR3 reads CATSRGGPGNNQPQHF. The CDR3 DNA reads TGTGCCACCAGCAGAGGGGGACCCGGGAACAATCAGCCCCAGCATTTT. This chain uses TRBV15 with TRBJ1-5, with TRBD1 as a possible D gene (5 bases). The CDR3 totals 16 residues. Germline CDR1 reads LNHNV; CDR2 reads YYDKDF (reference sequence). Trimming shortened V by 1 base and J by 3 bases, and 13 bases separated the two germline ends.